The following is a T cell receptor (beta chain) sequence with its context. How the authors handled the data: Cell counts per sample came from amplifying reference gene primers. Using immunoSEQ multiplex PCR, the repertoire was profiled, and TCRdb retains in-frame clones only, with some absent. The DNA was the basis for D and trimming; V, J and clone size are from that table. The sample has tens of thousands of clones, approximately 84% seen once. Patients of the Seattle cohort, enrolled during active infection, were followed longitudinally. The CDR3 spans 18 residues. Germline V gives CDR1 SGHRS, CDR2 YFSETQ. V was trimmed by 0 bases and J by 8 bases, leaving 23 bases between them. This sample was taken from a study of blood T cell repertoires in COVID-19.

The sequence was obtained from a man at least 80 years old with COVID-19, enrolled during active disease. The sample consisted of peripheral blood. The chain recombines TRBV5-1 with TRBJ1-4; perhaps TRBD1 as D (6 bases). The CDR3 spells CASSLETTGLSSEEKLFF. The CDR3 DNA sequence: TGCGCCAGCAGCTTGGAGACGACAGGCCTCTCCTCGGAGGAAAAACTGTTTTTT.